This T cell receptor beta chain was identified during a study of T cells in Graves' hyperthyroidism and ophthalmopathy. V was pared by 4 bases and J by 7 bases, with 14 bases between. This CDR3 spans 13 amino acids. Germline assignment: CDR1 LGHNA and CDR2 YSLEER. What was amplified from RNA transcripts were TCR beta CDR3 regions. In the first-round RT-PCR of the TCR CDR3, the HTBI primer set was used. TCRdb used MiXCR to reprocess the multiplex PCR reads, holding one entry per CDR3 protein. Of around 290,000 distinct CDR3 sequences listed, about a sixth are singletons. This clonotype was observed at least ten times. Exclusion of patients followed from uncontrolled infection, other autoimmune disease, pregnancy or lactation.

The sequence was obtained from an older woman with Graves' ophthalmopathy. This chain connects TRBV4-3 to TRBJ2-7; tentatively, D is TRBD2 (7 bases). The specimen sequenced was blood. DNA of the CDR3: TGCGCCAGCAGCCTCGAACAGGGAGGGGAGCAGTACTTC. Amino acid sequence: CASSLEQGGEQYF.